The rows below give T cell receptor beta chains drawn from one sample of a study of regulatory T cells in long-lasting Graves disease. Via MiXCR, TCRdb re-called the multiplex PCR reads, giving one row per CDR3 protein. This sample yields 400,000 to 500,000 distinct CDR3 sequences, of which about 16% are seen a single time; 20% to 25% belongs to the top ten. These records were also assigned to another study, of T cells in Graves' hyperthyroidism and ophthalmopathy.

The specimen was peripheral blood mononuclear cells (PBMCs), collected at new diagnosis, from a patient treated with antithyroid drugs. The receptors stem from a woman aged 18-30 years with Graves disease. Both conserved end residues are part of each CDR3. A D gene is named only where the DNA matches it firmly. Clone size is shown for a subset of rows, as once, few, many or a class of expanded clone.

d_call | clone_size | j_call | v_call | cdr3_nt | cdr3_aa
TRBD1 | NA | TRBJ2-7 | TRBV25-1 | TGTGCCAGCAGTAGCGGAGGGACAGGGGGAATCGCCTACGAGCAGTACTTC | CASSSGGTGGIAYEQYF
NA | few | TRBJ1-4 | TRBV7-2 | TGTGCCAGCAGCTTATGGGTCGGGGGATCTGAAAAACTGTTTTTT | CASSLWVGGSEKLFF
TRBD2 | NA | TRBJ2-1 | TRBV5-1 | TGCGCCAGCAGCTTGGTAGCGGGAGGTGGATATGAGCAGTTCTTC | CASSLVAGGGYEQFF
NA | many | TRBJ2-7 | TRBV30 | TGTGCCTGGAGTGTCGGCGGCAGCTCCTACGAGCAGTACTTC | CAWSVGGSSYEQYF
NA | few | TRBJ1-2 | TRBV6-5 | TGTGCCAGCAGTTCGGTGATAACTAGAGGCTACACCTTC | CASSSVITRGYTF
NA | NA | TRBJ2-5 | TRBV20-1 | TGCAGTGCACCCAGGGGGACTCCCAAAGAGACCCAGTACTTC | CSAPRGTPKETQYF
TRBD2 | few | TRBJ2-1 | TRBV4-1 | TGCGCCAGCAGCCAATTTTTAGCGGGAGGGTACAATGAGCAGTTCTTC | CASSQFLAGGYNEQFF
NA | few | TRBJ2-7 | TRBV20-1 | TGCAGTGCTAGTCTTGACTCCTACGAGCAGTACTTC | CSASLDSYEQYF
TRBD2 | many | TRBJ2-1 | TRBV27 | TGTGCCAGCAGAAATAAACTAGCGGACTCCTACAATGAGCAGTTCTTC | CASRNKLADSYNEQFF
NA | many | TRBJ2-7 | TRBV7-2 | TGTGCCAGCAGCGTCTGGGACTCCCTCTACGAGCAGTACTTC | CASSVWDSLYEQYF
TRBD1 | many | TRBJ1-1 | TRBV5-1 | TGCGCCAGCAGATATGGGACAGCTACTAACACTGAAGCTTTCTTT | CASRYGTATNTEAFF
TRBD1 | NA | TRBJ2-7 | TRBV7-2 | TGTGCCAGCAGCTTAGCGCACGGACAGGGGATCTCCTACGAGCAGTACTTC | CASSLAHGQGISYEQYF
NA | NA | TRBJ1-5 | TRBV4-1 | TGCGCCAGCAGCCAAGAAGGAGTTGGGACCGGTATCAAGCCCCAGCATTTT | CASSQEGVGTGIKPQHF
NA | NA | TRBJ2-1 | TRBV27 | TGTGCCAGCTCCAACACTAGGAGTGGTTCCTACAATGAGCAGTTCTTC | CASSNTRSGSYNEQFF
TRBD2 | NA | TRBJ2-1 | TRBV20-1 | TGCAGTGCCGGTAGCGGACTAGCGGGAGAGTGGAGGATCTCCTACAATGAGCAGTTCTTC | CSAGSGLAGEWRISYNEQFF
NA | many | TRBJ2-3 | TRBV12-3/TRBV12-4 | TGTGCCAGCACCCCAAGTCGAGGGAGCACAGATACGCAGTATTTT | CASTPSRGSTDTQYF
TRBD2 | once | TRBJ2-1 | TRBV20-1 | TGCAGTGCTAGTAGCGGGAAGAAGTCCTACAATGAGCAGTTCTTC | CSASSGKKSYNEQFF
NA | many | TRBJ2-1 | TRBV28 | TGTGCCAGCAGTACCCTTGGAGCGGAGCACTACAATGAGCAGTTCTTC | CASSTLGAEHYNEQFF
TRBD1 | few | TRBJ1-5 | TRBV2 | TGTGCCAGCAGGGACAGGGGATCGGGCAATCAGCCCCAGCATTTT | CASRDRGSGNQPQHF
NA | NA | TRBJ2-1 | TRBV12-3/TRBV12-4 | TGTGCCAGCCTGACCGGGACACCCTACAATGAGCAGTTCTTC | CASLTGTPYNEQFF
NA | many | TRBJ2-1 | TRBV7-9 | TGTGCCAGCAGCTTAGCGCAGGGGAATGAGCAGTTCTTC | CASSLAQGNEQFF
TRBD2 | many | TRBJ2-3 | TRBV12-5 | TGTGCTAGTGGTTACCACCGGGGGGGCACAGATACGCAGTATTTT | CASGYHRGGTDTQYF
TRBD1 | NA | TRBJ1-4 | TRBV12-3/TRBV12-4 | TGTGCCAGCAGTTCATACAGGGGATGGAATGAAAAACTGTTTTTT | CASSSYRGWNEKLFF
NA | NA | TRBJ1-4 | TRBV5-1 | TGCGCCAGCAGCTTTTGGGGGGAAAAACTGTTTTTT | CASSFWGEKLFF
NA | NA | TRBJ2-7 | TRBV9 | TGTGCCAGCAGCGTAGGGGTGGGAAGCTCCTACGAGCAGTACTTC | CASSVGVGSSYEQYF
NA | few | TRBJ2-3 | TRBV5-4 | TGTGCCAGCAGCCCTACAGGGAGGATCACAGATACGCAGTATTTT | CASSPTGRITDTQYF
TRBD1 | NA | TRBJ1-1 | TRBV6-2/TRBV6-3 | TGTGCCAGCAGTTACTCGCCGGGACAGGGGGCCCACACTGAAGCTTTCTTT | CASSYSPGQGAHTEAFF
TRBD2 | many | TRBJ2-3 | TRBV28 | TGTGCCAGCAGTTCAACCAAAGCGGGAGCGGTAGATACGCAGTATTTT | CASSSTKAGAVDTQYF
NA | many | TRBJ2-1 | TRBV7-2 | TGTGCCAGCAGCTCCGTTGGGACCAGTCAGTTCTTC | CASSSVGTSQFF
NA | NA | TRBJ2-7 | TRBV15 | TGTGCCACCAGCAGAGTTGGGGGAAGCTCCTACGAGCAGTACTTC | CATSRVGGSSYEQYF
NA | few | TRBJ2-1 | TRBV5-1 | TGCGCCAGCAGCTCCACCCTCCAGGGGCAGTTCTTC | CASSSTLQGQFF
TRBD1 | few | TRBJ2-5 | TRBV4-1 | TGCGCCAGCAGCCCTCGGGACAGCGGATTAGAGACCCAGTACTTC | CASSPRDSGLETQYF
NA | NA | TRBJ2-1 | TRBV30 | TGTGCCTGGAGTGTAGACGGGAGAGGATTCAAGCAGTTCTTC | CAWSVDGRGFKQFF
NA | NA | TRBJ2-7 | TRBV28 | TGTGCCAGCAGTTTATCGCCTTCCTACGAGAAGTACTTC | CASSLSPSYEKYF
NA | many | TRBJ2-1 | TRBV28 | TGTGCCAGCAGTCTCCCCGGGGCGCAGCAGTTCTTC | CASSLPGAQQFF
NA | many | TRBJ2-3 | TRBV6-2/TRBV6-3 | TGTGCCAGCAGTTACCGAATCGGGGGGCTCACAGATACGCAGTATTTT | CASSYRIGGLTDTQYF